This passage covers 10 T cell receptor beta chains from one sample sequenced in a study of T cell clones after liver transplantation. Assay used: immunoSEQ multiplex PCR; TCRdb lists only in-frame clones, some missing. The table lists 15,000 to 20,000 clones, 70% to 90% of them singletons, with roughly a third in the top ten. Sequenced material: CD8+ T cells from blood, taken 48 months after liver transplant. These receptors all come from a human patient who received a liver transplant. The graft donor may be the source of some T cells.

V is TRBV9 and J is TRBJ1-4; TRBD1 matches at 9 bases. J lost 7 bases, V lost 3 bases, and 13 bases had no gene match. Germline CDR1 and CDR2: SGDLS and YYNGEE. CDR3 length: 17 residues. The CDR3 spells CASSDTPGTGISEKLFF. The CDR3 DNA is TGTGCCAGCAGCGACACTCCCGGGACAGGGATCAGTGAAAAACTGTTTTTT. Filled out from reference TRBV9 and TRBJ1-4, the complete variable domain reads DSGVTQTPKHLITATGQRVTLRCSPRSGDLSVYWYQQSLDQGLQFLIQYYNGEERAKGNILERFSAQQFPDLHSELNLSSLELGDSALYFCASSDTPGTGISEKLFFGSGTQLSVL.

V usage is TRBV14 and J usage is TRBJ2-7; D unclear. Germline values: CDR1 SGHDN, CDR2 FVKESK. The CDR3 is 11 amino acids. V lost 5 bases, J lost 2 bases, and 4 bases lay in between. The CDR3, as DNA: TGTGCCAGCAGCATCGCCTACGAGCAGTACTTC. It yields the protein CASSIAYEQYF.

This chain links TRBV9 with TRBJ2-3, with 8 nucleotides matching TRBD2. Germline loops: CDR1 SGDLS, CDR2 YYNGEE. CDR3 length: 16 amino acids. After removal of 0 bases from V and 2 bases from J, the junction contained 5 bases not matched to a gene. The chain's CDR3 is CASSVEGGGSTDTQYF. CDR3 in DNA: TGTGCCAGCAGCGTAGAAGGCGGGGGGTCCACAGATACGCAGTATTTT.

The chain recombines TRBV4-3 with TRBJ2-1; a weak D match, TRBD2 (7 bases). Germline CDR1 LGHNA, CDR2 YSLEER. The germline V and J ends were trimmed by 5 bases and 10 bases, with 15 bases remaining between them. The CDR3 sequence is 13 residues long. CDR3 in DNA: TGCGCCAGCAGCTACCGGGGGGCTTCGGAGCAGTTCTTC. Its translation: CASSYRGASEQFF.

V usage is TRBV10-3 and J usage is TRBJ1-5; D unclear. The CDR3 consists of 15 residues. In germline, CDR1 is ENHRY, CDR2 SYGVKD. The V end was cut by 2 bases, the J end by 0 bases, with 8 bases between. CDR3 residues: CAISEHPDSNQPQHF. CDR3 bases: TGTGCCATCAGTGAGCATCCAGATAGCAATCAGCCCCAGCATTTT.

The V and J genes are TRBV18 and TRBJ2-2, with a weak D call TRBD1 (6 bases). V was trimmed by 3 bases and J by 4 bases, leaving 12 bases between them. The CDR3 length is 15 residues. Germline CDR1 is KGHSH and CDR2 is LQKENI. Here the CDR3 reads CASSPEQDSTGELFF. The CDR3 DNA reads TGTGCCAGCTCACCGGAGCAGGACAGCACCGGGGAGCTGTTTTTT.

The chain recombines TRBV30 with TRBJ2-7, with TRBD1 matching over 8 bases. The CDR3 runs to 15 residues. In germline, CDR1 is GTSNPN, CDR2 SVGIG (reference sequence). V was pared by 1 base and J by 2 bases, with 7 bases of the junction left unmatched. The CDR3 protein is CAWSGGGQGTYEQYF. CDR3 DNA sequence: TGTGCCTGGAGTGGGGGAGGACAGGGAACCTACGAGCAGTACTTC.

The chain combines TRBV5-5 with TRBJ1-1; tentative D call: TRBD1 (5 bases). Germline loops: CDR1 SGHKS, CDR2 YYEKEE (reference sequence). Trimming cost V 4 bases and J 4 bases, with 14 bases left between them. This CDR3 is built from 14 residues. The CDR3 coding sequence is TGTGCCAGCAGCCCATGGGGGACTCCCACTGAAGCTTTCTTT. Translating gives CASSPWGTPTEAFF.

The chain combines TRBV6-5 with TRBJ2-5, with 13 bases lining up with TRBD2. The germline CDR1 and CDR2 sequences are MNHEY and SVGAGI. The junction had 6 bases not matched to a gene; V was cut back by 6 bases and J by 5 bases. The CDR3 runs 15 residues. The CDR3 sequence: CASRAGLAGTETQYF. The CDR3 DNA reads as TGTGCCAGCAGGGCGGGACTAGCGGGAACGGAGACCCAGTACTTC.

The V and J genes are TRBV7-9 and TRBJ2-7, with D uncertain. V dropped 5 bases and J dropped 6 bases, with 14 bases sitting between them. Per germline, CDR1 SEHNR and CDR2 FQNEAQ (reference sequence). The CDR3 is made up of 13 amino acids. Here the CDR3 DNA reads TGTGCCAGCAGCGATGGAACGTCCATCGAGCAGTACTTC. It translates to CASSDGTSIEQYF.